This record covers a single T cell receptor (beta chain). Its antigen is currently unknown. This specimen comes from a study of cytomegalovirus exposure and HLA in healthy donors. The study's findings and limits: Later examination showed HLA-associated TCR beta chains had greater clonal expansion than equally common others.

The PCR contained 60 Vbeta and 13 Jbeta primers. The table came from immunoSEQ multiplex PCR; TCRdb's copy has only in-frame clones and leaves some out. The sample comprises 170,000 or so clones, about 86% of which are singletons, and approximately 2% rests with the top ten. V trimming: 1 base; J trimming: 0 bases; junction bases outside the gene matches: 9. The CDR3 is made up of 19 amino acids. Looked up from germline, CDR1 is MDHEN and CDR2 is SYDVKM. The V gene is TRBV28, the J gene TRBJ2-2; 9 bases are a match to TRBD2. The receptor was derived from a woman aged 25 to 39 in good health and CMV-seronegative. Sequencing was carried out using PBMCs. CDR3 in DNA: TGTGCCAGCAGTTTATATATTAGCGGGGGCCCTGCGAACACCGGGGAGCTGTTTTTT. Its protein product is CASSLYISGGPANTGELFF.